This TCR beta chain was documented in a study of radiation and T cells in renal cell carcinoma. General observations from the study: Pretreatment tumor biopsies were lacking, so baseline clonotypes are unknown.

Repertoires were generated with immunoSEQ multiplex PCR, while TCRdb's copy carries only in-frame clones and drops some. The table includes more than 95,000 clones, 80% to 85% detected once. Worth noting for this clone: Its antigen is as yet unknown.

As for time point: baseline pretreatment blood. Treatment in this sample: 15 Gy SBRT to primary tumor, nephrectomy 4 weeks later. The V end lost 2 bases, the J end lost 8 bases, and 6 bases lay between the germline ends. This CDR3 is 11 amino acids long. Germline V CDR1 and CDR2: MNHEY, SVGAGI. The TCR was taken from a woman in her fifties or sixties with renal cell carcinoma. Material: blood, obtained from a patient whose treatment included radiotherapy and nephrectomy. This chain connects TRBV6-5 to TRBJ1-1; D remains ambiguous. The CDR3 DNA sequence: TGTGCCAGCAGTTACCAGGCAGAAGCTTTCTTT. It codes for CASSYQAEAFF.